This TCR beta chain was observed in a study of glioma-infiltrating T cells. Study results and limitations: Tissue-blood divergence was below expectation in non-neoplastic patients, above in gliomas. Only very few CDR3 sequences appeared in both tissue and blood.

TCR alpha and beta CDR3 regions were amplified from RNA using iRepertoire nested multiplex PCR. Tissue mRNA or PBMC total RNA, roughly 90-450 ng, went into one-step reverse transcription and amplification. Via MiXCR, TCRdb re-called the multiplex PCR reads, giving one row per CDR3 protein. The sample records fewer than 250,000 distinct CDR3 sequences, 32% being singletons. Looked up from germline, CDR1 is SGHDN and CDR2 is FVKESK. Trimming took 1 base from V and 0 from J, leaving 9 bases between them. The CDR3 spans 15 residues. This clonotype was observed at least ten times. What it binds is not known.

The source of this sequence is a human donor with low-grade glioma or glioblastoma, undergoing nonglioma brain surgery, or in good health (not recorded which). V is TRBV14 and J is TRBJ1-1; D is unclear. Specimen: glioma tissue, nonneoplastic brain tissue, or PBMCs (not recorded which). CDR3 sequence: CASSQVQELNTEAFF. The DNA for the CDR3 is TGTGCCAGCAGCCAAGTTCAGGAGCTGAACACTGAAGCTTTCTTT.